The 32 T cell receptor beta chains listed next were all sequenced from one sample in a study of blood T cell repertoires in COVID-19 (dated by TCRdb to 2019 to 2021). The library came from the immunoSEQ multiplex PCR assay. Drawn from immuneACCESS, this table holds only the in-frame rearrangements with V and J called that TCRdb kept. Clones are partly lost; checked studies trace under half to an unresolved V gene and leave the rest unexplained. The sample table records around 300,000 clones; 75% to 90% of these occur just once. Over 2% of the sample belongs to the ten largest clones. The sequencing input was PBMCs or T cells enriched from blood (not recorded which). The receptors originated from a woman between 18 and 29 years old who had recovered from COVID-19.

The chain carries TRBV11-2 and TRBJ1-1, with TRBD1 identical over 9 bases. Germline lookup yields CDR1 SGHAT and CDR2 FQNNGV. Trimming took 8 bases from V and 0 from J; bases not matched to a gene: 4. This CDR3 region has 14 residues. The CDR3 nucleotides read TGTGCCAGCGGGACAGGGTGGATGAACACTGAAGCTTTCTTT. Translation: CASGTGWMNTEAFF.

The table lists this clone with a count of one. V usage is TRBV7-6 and J usage is TRBJ2-7; 9 nucleotides agree with TRBD1. CDR1 is SGHVS, CDR2 FNYEAQ, per germline. V trimming: 5 bases; J trimming: 2 bases; junction bases outside the gene matches: 10. The CDR3 loop spans 16 amino acids. CDR3 nucleotide sequence: TGTGCCAGCAGCCTGGACCCGGGACAGGGCGCCTACGAGCAGTACTTC. Amino acid sequence: CASSLDPGQGAYEQYF.

This chain joins TRBV5-5 and TRBJ2-7; D possibly corresponds to TRBD1 (6 bases). This CDR3 is built from 12 residues. Germline V gene sequence: CDR1 SGHKS, CDR2 YYEKEE (reference sequence). V dropped 4 bases and J dropped 6 bases, with 11 bases sitting between them. The CDR3 DNA reads TGTGCCAGCAGCCCTGGGACATTCGAGCAGTACTTC. Protein: CASSPGTFEQYF.

The chain's CDR3 is CASSLPHLDRVTEAFF. Written as DNA, the CDR3 is TGTGCCAGCAGCTTACCCCATCTTGACAGGGTCACTGAAGCTTTCTTT. V usage is TRBV5-4 and J usage is TRBJ1-1; 7 bases align to TRBD1. The CDR3 has 16 residues. CDR1 SGHNT and CDR2 YYREEE come from the germline V gene (reference sequence). The trim removed 2 bases at V and 4 bases at J, leaving 11 bases unmatched.

This chain connects TRBV6-5 to TRBJ1-2; perhaps TRBD1 as D (6 bases). CDR1 is MNHEY, CDR2 SVGAGI, per germline. This CDR3 is 15 amino acids long. The V and J ends lost 2 bases and 4 bases respectively, with 14 bases between them. CDR3 in DNA: TGTGCCAGCAGTTACGCCCCGGGACAATCCTATGGCTACACCTTC. Protein: CASSYAPGQSYGYTF.

V and J are TRBV19 and TRBJ1-1, with D maybe TRBD1 (5 bases). Trimming stripped 7 bases from V and 4 bases from J, with 16 bases between. This CDR3 is 14 amino acids long. CDR1 and CDR2 (germline): LNHDA, SQIVND (reference sequence). The CDR3 DNA follows: TGTGCCAGTAACCCCTGGGGGGGTGTCACTGAAGCTTTCTTT. It codes for CASNPWGGVTEAFF.

The chain carries TRBV12-5 and TRBJ2-4; D not resolved. This CDR3 has 14 amino acids. Trimming shortened V by 3 bases and J by 0 bases, and 6 bases separated the two germline ends. The germline V gene has CDR1 LGHNT and CDR2 FRNRAP. DNA of the CDR3: TGTGCTAGTGGTTTTATAGAAGCCAAAAACATTCAGTACTTC. Translation gives CASGFIEAKNIQYF. Full variable domain (rest looked up from reference TRBV12-5 and TRBJ2-4): DARVTQTPRHKVTEMGQEVTMRCQPILGHNTVFWYRQTMMQGLELLAYFRNRAPLDDSGMPKDRFSAEMPDATLATLKIQPSEPRDSAVYFCASGFIEAKNIQYFGAGTRLSVL.

This chain links TRBV10-1 with TRBJ1-1; unclear D gene. This CDR3 has 13 amino acids. The germline V gene has CDR1 WNHNN and CDR2 SYGVQD (reference sequence). Trimming took off 2 bases at V and 1 base at J, with 5 bases between the two ends. This CDR3 reads CASSESGNTEAFF. The CDR3 DNA sequence: TGCGCCAGCAGTGAGAGCGGGAACACTGAAGCTTTCTTT.

CDR3 protein: CASSDGGLAGVSTDTQYF. CDR3 bases: TGTGCCAGCAGTGATGGGGGACTAGCGGGGGTGAGCACAGATACGCAGTATTTT. This rearrangement joins TRBV2 to TRBJ2-3; 14 bases line up with TRBD2. The V gene's germline CDR1 is SNHLY and CDR2 FYNNEI. J was trimmed by 0 bases and V by 3 bases; bases with no gene match: 5. The CDR3 consists of 18 residues.

A single count supports this clone. The chain recombines TRBV21-1 with TRBJ2-1; the table assigns TRBD2, which was not confirmed against the DNA. TRBV21-1 is labeled a pseudogene. The CDR3 has 17 residues. DNA of the CDR3: TGTGCCAGCAGCAAAGGCGTAGAGGGAATCCCCTACAATGAGCAGTTCTTC. It is translated as CASSKGVEGIPYNEQFF.

The CDR3 DNA reads as TGCGCCAGCAGCTTGGACAGGGGAAACACCGGGGAGCTGTTTTTT. Translating it yields CASSLDRGNTGELFF. The chain recombines TRBV5-1 with TRBJ2-2; 7 bases are shared with TRBD1. Per the germline V gene, CDR1 is SGHRS and CDR2 is YFSETQ. This CDR3 contains 15 residues. V lost 0 bases, J lost 2 bases, and 1 base stayed unmatched.

The rearrangement links TRBV11-2 to TRBJ1-2; 8 nucleotides line up with TRBD1. The V gene end was trimmed by 5 bases and the J gene end by 3 bases; junction bases not matched to a gene: 5. The CDR3 length is 14 residues. The germline CDR1 and CDR2 sequences are SGHAT and FQNNGV. CDR3 protein: CASSHRDRYYGYTF. DNA for the CDR3: TGTGCCAGCAGCCATCGGGACAGGTACTATGGCTACACCTTC. The full variable domain, rest sourced from reference TRBV11-2 and TRBJ1-2, is EAGVAQSPRYKIIEKRQSVAFWCNPISGHATLYWYQQILGQGPKLLIQFQNNGVVDDSQLPKDRFSAERLKGVDSTLKIQPAKLEDSAVYLCASSHRDRYYGYTFGSGTRLTVV.

This chain joins TRBV7-3 and TRBJ1-1; 7 bases are a match to TRBD1. Trimming at V came to 4 bases and at J to 6 bases, leaving 8 bases not matched to a gene. This CDR3 contains 14 residues. The V gene's germline CDR1 is SGHTA and CDR2 FQGTGA. Here the CDR3 reads CASSSTGALAEAFF. CDR3 in DNA: TGTGCCAGCAGCTCTACAGGGGCTCTCGCTGAAGCTTTCTTT.

The V gene is TRBV19, the J gene TRBJ1-4; possible D gene TRBD1, 6 bases. CDR1 is LNHDA, CDR2 SQIVND, per germline (reference sequence). The CDR3 consists of 15 residues. Trimming cost V 1 base and J 5 bases, with 11 bases left between them. For the CDR3, the DNA is TGTGCCAGTAGTATAGGGACAGCATACAATGAAAAACTGTTTTTT. Translated: CASSIGTAYNEKLFF. The whole variable domain, remainder taken from reference TRBV19 and TRBJ1-4, is DGGITQSPKYLFRKEGQNVTLSCEQNLNHDAMYWYRQDPGQGLRLIYYSQIVNDFQKGDIAEGYSVSREKKESFPLTVTSAQKNPTAFYLCASSIGTAYNEKLFFGSGTQLSVL.

This chain links TRBV6-5 with TRBJ2-7; D possibly corresponds to TRBD2 (6 bases). Germline CDR1 reads MNHEY; CDR2 reads SVGAGI. V lost 4 bases to trimming and J lost 3 bases, with 13 bases between them. CDR3 length: 14 residues. The CDR3 DNA reads as TGTGCCAGCAGTTCCGGGGGTCTCGACTACGAGCAGTACTTC. Its protein product is CASSSGGLDYEQYF.

J is TRBJ2-3 and V is TRBV6-5; TRBD2 aligns across 7 bases. The CDR3 runs to 12 residues. J was trimmed by 4 bases and V by 8 bases; bases with no gene match: 3. Germline loops: CDR1 MNHEY, CDR2 SVGAGI. CDR3 nucleotide sequence: TGTGCCAGCTCGGGGGGTTCAGATACGCAGTATTTT. This gives the protein CASSGGSDTQYF.

This chain uses TRBV11-2 with TRBJ1-2, with D uncertain. The CDR3 has 13 amino acids. The germline CDR1 and CDR2 sequences are SGHAT and FQNNGV. V lost 0 bases and J lost 3, with 5 bases in between. The CDR3 is CASSLEAYYGYTF. Here the CDR3 DNA reads TGTGCCAGCAGCTTAGAAGCCTACTATGGCTACACCTTC.

The chain employs TRBV7-2 and TRBJ2-7; TRBD2 might be the D (6 bases). The CDR3 length is 13 residues. Looked up from germline, CDR1 is SGHTA and CDR2 is FQGNSA. The V gene lost 5 bases and the J gene lost 3 bases, with 11 bases spanning the gap. CDR3 nucleotides: TGTGCCAGCAGCCGGGACTTCTACTACGAGCAGTACTTC. It translates to CASSRDFYYEQYF.

The chain has TRBV3-1 (or the pseudogene TRBV3-2) and TRBJ2-7; 7 bases are a match to TRBD1. V lost 3 bases to trimming and J lost 9 bases; unmatched junction nucleotides: 11. The germline V gene has CDR1 LGHDT and CDR2 YNNKEL (reference sequence). This CDR3 has 14 amino acids. The CDR3 is CASSQSSKGARQYF. The CDR3 DNA reads TGTGCCAGCAGCCAGAGTTCCAAGGGGGCTCGGCAGTACTTC.

The chain is built from TRBV9 and TRBJ2-6; tentative D call: TRBD2 (6 bases). The germline V and J ends were trimmed by 0 bases and 3 bases, with 7 bases remaining between them. The CDR3 is 15 amino acids. Germline CDR1 and CDR2: SGDLS and YYNGEE. The CDR3 DNA is TGTGCCAGCAGCGTAGCCGGGGGTGGGGCCAACGTCCTGACTTTC. This encodes CASSVAGGGANVLTF.

The chain carries TRBV5-5 and TRBJ1-3, with TRBD1 identical over 8 bases. J was trimmed by 1 base and V by 0 bases; bases with no gene match: 0. The germline CDR1 and CDR2 sequences are SGHKS and YYEKEE (reference sequence). The length of the CDR3 is 15 residues. The CDR3 here is CASSLGTGSGNTIYF. The CDR3, as DNA: TGTGCCAGCAGCTTGGGGACAGGGTCTGGAAACACCATATATTTT.

The chain has TRBV21-1 and TRBJ2-7; TRBD2, the D gene given by the table, was not confirmed from the DNA. TRBV21-1 is a listed pseudogene. This CDR3 region has 14 residues. As DNA, the CDR3 is TGTGCCAGCAGCAGCAATGGAGCGGCCTACGAGCAGTACTTC. Its protein is CASSSNGAAYEQYF.

The chain uses TRBV7-9 and TRBJ1-5, with a possible D match to TRBD1 (5 bases). The V end lost 5 bases, the J end lost 11 bases, and 22 bases lay between the germline ends. Germline lookup yields CDR1 SEHNR and CDR2 FQNEAQ (reference sequence). This CDR3 comprises 15 residues. For the CDR3, the DNA is TGTGCCAGCAGCCGCGCGGGACTGGCACTAGAGGCCCAGCATTTT. This codes for CASSRAGLALEAQHF.

This clone is a singleton in its sample. The genes are TRBV5-4 and TRBJ2-2; the D gene is possibly TRBD1 (6 bases). V lost 0 bases and J lost 7, with 13 bases in between. The CDR3 is 15 residues long. Germline-derived CDR1 and CDR2 are SGHNT and YYREEE (reference sequence). DNA of the CDR3: TGTGCCAGCAGCTTGGCCGGCAGGGGCAGCGGGGAGCTGTTTTTT. Its protein product is CASSLAGRGSGELFF.

The CDR3 sequence: CASRDDRAWGQPQHF. The CDR3 coding sequence is TGCGCCAGCAGGGATGACAGGGCCTGGGGGCAGCCCCAGCATTTT. V is TRBV10-2 and J is TRBJ1-5, with TRBD1 matching over 7 bases. The junction had 12 bases not matched to a gene; V was cut back by 6 bases and J by 7 bases. CDR1 WSHSY and CDR2 SAAADI come from the germline V gene. The CDR3 runs 15 residues.

This clone was detected only a few times. The chain links TRBV5-4 to TRBJ1-6; D is possibly TRBD1 (5 bases). Per germline, CDR1 SGHNT and CDR2 YYREEE (reference sequence). V lost 4 bases and J lost 0, with 8 bases in between. This CDR3 is 15 amino acids long. In DNA, the CDR3 is TGTGCCAGCAGCCACGACAGCTCCTATAATTCACCCCTCCACTTT. Translation gives CASSHDSSYNSPLHF.

The rearrangement joins TRBV4-1 to TRBJ1-5; the D gene is possibly TRBD1 (5 bases). The CDR3 covers 15 residues. Germline V gives CDR1 MGHRA, CDR2 YSYEKL. Deletions cut 0 bases from V and 7 bases from J, with 13 bases between. CDR3 nucleotides: TGCGCCAGCAGCCAAGATCCGGGGGTACGACAGCCCCAGCATTTT. Its protein product is CASSQDPGVRQPQHF.

For the CDR3, the DNA is TGTGCCAGCAGCCCCCACGGAGCGGGGGCCCAAGAGACCCAGTACTTC. It translates to CASSPHGAGAQETQYF. This chain links TRBV9 with TRBJ2-5; 8 positions match TRBD2. The J segment lost 1 base and the V segment lost 4 bases, leaving 9 bases of the junction unmatched. This CDR3 has 16 amino acids. Germline assignment: CDR1 SGDLS and CDR2 YYNGEE.

The rearrangement uses TRBV7-9 and TRBJ2-7, with a weak D call TRBD2 (5 bases). Deletions cut 4 bases from V and 5 bases from J, with 18 bases between. Looked up from germline, CDR1 is SEHNR and CDR2 is FQNEAQ (reference sequence). The CDR3 sequence is 15 residues long. CDR3 nucleotides: TGTGCCAGCAGCTACGGAGGTCATCCTTTGAACGAGCAGTACTTC. It encodes CASSYGGHPLNEQYF.

This sequence joins TRBV18 and TRBJ1-2, with TRBD1 as a possible D gene (6 bases). V was trimmed by 0 bases and J by 6 bases, leaving 17 bases between them. The germline V gene has CDR1 KGHSH and CDR2 LQKENI. The length of the CDR3 is 16 residues. Here the CDR3 reads CASSPPGSVRGNGYTF. DNA for the CDR3: TGTGCCAGCTCACCACCTGGTTCGGTCAGGGGTAATGGCTACACCTTC.

V is TRBV10-2 and J is TRBJ1-5; the D is unclear. CDR3 length: 12 residues. Germline V lookup: CDR1 WSHSY, CDR2 SAAADI. The germline V and J ends were trimmed by 1 base and 5 bases, with 3 bases remaining between them. Here the CDR3 DNA reads TGCGCCAGCAGTGAGTTCTATCAGCCCCAGCATTTT. Translation gives CASSEFYQPQHF.

This chain links TRBV6-2 or TRBV6-3 with TRBJ1-2, with TRBD1 as a possible D gene (6 bases). Trimming pared 5 bases from V and 8 bases from J, leaving 21 bases between. This CDR3 region has 15 residues. The germline V gene has CDR1 MNHEY and CDR2 SVGEGT. The CDR3: CASSPHEGGTRGYTF. CDR3 bases: TGTGCCAGCAGTCCCCACGAGGGGGGGACTAGGGGCTACACCTTC.